The 6 T cell receptor beta chains below were found in one sample sequenced in a study of CD8 T cells in Susac syndrome. RNA in amounts of roughly 0.45 to 1 ug was reverse transcribed with random hexamers. In TCRdb, the immunoSEQ multiplex PCR reads were re-called with MiXCR into one record per CDR3 protein. The table lists approximately 120,000 distinct CDR3 sequences, approximately 95% of them singletons. Material: CD8+ T cells from PBMCs. The receptors shown here come from a human donor with multiple sclerosis.

The chain has TRBV11-2 and TRBJ2-7; D may be TRBD1 (6 bases). Germline CDR1 and CDR2: SGHAT and FQNNGV. The CDR3 totals 15 residues. V was cut by 1 base and J by 3 bases, with 13 bases left in between. The CDR3 loop reads CASSLAWGPLYEQYF. DNA for the CDR3: TGTGCCAGCAGCTTAGCTTGGGGGCCCCTCTACGAGCAGTACTTC.

The genes are TRBV7-2 and TRBJ2-7, with TRBD2 identical over 15 bases. V dropped 5 bases and J dropped 2; count of bases not matched to a gene: 7. Per germline, CDR1 SGHTA and CDR2 FQGNSA. This CDR3 contains 17 residues. CDR3 coding DNA: TGTGCCAGCAGCAGCGGACTAGCGGGAGGGGGGACCTACGAGCAGTACGTC. It yields the protein CASSSGLAGGGTYEQYV.

This clonotype was found once. The gene calls are TRBV2 and TRBJ2-1; TRBD1 aligns across 8 bases. The CDR3 spans 14 residues. V trimming: 5 bases; J trimming: 4 bases; junction bases outside the gene matches: 4. CDR1 is SNHLY and CDR2 is FYNNEI in the germline V gene. The CDR3 sequence is CASSTDREYNEQFF. CDR3 bases: TGTGCCAGCAGTACGGACAGGGAGTACAATGAGCAGTTCTTC.

J is TRBJ2-1 and V is TRBV29-1, with no clear D. The CDR3 consists of 12 residues. The germline V and J ends were trimmed by 0 bases and 8 bases, with 8 bases remaining between them. From germline, CDR1 is SQVTM and CDR2 ANQGSEA. DNA for the CDR3: TGCAGCGTTGAAGAAAGGATCGATGAGCAGTTCTTC. Its protein product is CSVEERIDEQFF.

This chain connects TRBV29-1 to TRBJ1-4, with D maybe TRBD1 (5 bases). Germline CDR1 reads SQVTM; CDR2 reads ANQGSEA. The V end was cut by 6 bases, the J end by 7 bases, with 15 bases between. CDR3 length equals 13 residues. CDR3 DNA sequence: TGCAGCGTGGACGCCGGGACCAGTGAAAAACTGTTTTTT. Translating it yields CSVDAGTSEKLFF.

This rearrangement joins TRBV7-9 to TRBJ2-5; 7 positions agree with TRBD1. V lost 5 bases to trimming and J lost 2 bases; unmatched junction nucleotides: 5. Looked up from germline, CDR1 is SEHNR and CDR2 is FQNEAQ (reference sequence). This CDR3 is 14 amino acids long. The CDR3 sequence is CASSQRDSQETQYF. CDR3 sequence (DNA): TGTGCCAGCAGCCAAAGGGACAGTCAAGAGACCCAGTACTTC.